The clone carrying this T cell receptor beta chain was recorded at least ten times. Using RNA transcripts as the source, TCR beta CDR3 regions were amplified. First-round RT-PCR of the TCR CDR3 relied on the HTBI primer set. Each CDR3 protein is one row after TCRdb ran MiXCR on the multiplex PCR reads. The sample yields some 500,000 distinct CDR3 sequences, 13% to 15% seen once. Hyperthyroidism in the patients, aged 18 to 65, was newly diagnosed and under 2 months in duration. Uncontrolled infection, other autoimmune disease, pregnancy or lactation barred patients from enrollment. Cells are PBMCs isolated from 9 to 10 ml of fresh blood. These data belong to a study of T cells in Graves' hyperthyroidism and ophthalmopathy. The CDR3 is 16 amino acids. Unmatched junction bases numbered 8, after V lost 2 bases and J lost 5 bases. Germline V gene data show CDR1 as DFQATT and CDR2 as SNEGSKA (reference sequence).

This receptor was obtained from a woman under 30 with Graves' hyperthyroidism. Specimen: blood. The chain uses TRBV20-1 and TRBJ2-2; 10 bases line up with TRBD2. The CDR3, as DNA: TGCAGTGCTAGAATTAGCGGGAGGAGGGAAACCGGGGAGCTGTTTTTT. It specifies CSARISGRRETGELFF.